Following are 30 T cell receptor beta chains from one sample sequenced in a study of T cells in Graves' hyperthyroidism and ophthalmopathy. Using RNA transcripts as the source, TCR beta CDR3 regions were amplified. First-round RT-PCR of the TCR CDR3 relied on the HTBI primer set. TCRdb ran MiXCR on the multiplex PCR reads and lists one entry per CDR3 protein. The sample lists 500,000 to 550,000 distinct CDR3 sequences; roughly 21% were seen once. The sample comprised blood. All receptors derive from a man aged 35-49 years with Graves' ophthalmopathy.

Concerning this clonotype: One end of the junction fails to match germline, which may point to a read error. The chain has TRBV6-1 and TRBJ1-1, with 7 bases identical to TRBD1. This CDR3 is built from 13 residues. Germline V lookup: CDR1 MNHNS, CDR2 SASEGT. CDR3 sequence (DNA): TGTGCCGTACCGGGACAGATGAACACTGAAGCTTCCTTT. Amino acid sequence: CAVPGQMNTEASF.

Many counts were recorded for this clonotype. The rearrangement uses TRBV20-1 and TRBJ2-3; a possible D gene is TRBD1 (5 bases). CDR1 and CDR2 (germline): DFQATT, SNEGSKA (reference sequence). CDR3 length equals 15 residues. V lost 0 bases and J lost 1, with 11 bases in between. CDR3 sequence: CSARDQATGTDTQYF. As DNA, the CDR3 is TGCAGTGCTAGAGATCAGGCGACAGGCACAGATACGCAGTATTTT.

The chain carries TRBV6-1 and TRBJ1-5, with TRBD1 identical over 10 bases. CDR1 and CDR2 (germline): MNHNS, SASEGT. Germline trimming cut 4 bases from V and 1 base from J; bases unmatched to any gene: 4. The CDR3 runs to 16 residues. In nucleotides, the CDR3 is TGTGCCAGCAGTGTCGACAGGGGGCTGAGCAATCAGCCCCAGCATTTT. Translation: CASSVDRGLSNQPQHF.

The sample holds many counts of this clonotype. This rearrangement joins TRBV30 to TRBJ2-2, with 8 bases aligning to TRBD2. The CDR3 sequence is 15 residues long. The V and J ends lost 2 bases and 5 bases, in that order; junction bases with no gene match: 7. The germline CDR1 and CDR2 sequences are GTSNPN and SVGIG (reference sequence). CDR3 bases: TGTGCCTGGAGTTTGGTAGCGGGACGTACCGGGGAGCTGTTTTTT. Translating it yields CAWSLVAGRTGELFF.

The V and J genes are TRBV24-1 and TRBJ2-3; the D gene is possibly TRBD1 (5 bases). V dropped 2 bases and J dropped 6 bases, with 8 bases sitting between them. This CDR3 is built from 13 residues. CDR1 and CDR2 from the germline V gene are KGHDR and SFDVKD. The CDR3 loop reads CATSDSPGDTQYF. The CDR3 DNA sequence: TGTGCCACCAGTGATTCCCCAGGGGATACGCAGTATTTT.

This clonotype was counted at least ten times. J is TRBJ2-3 and V is TRBV5-6, with TRBD2 matching over 10 bases. V shed 0 bases, J shed 4 bases, and the junction held 8 bases outside the gene matches. Germline assignment: CDR1 SGHDT and CDR2 YYEEEE. This CDR3 is built from 17 residues. CDR3 in amino acids: CASSLASKREGPDTQYF. The DNA for the CDR3 is TGTGCCAGCAGCTTGGCCTCGAAGCGGGAGGGCCCAGATACGCAGTATTTT.

Notes on this clonotype: A junction boundary mismatches the germline segment, possibly from a read error. The chain uses TRBV2 and TRBJ2-7, with 8 bases that match TRBD2. The germline gives CDR1 SNHLY, CDR2 FYNNEI. CDR3 size: 15 residues. CDR3 sequence: CASSWRTGGRGERFF. The CDR3 bases are TGTGCCAGCAGTTGGCGAACGGGAGGGCGAGGCGAGCGGTTCTTC.

The chain links TRBV20-1 to TRBJ1-5, with D uncertain. Germline CDR1 DFQATT, CDR2 SNEGSKA (reference sequence). V was pared by 1 base and J by 4 bases, with 11 bases between. This CDR3 is 14 amino acids long. CDR3: CSARVGNGNQPQHF. Here the CDR3 DNA reads TGCAGTGCTAGAGTGGGTAATGGAAATCAGCCCCAGCATTTT.

This clonotype appeared many times. The chain couples TRBV29-1 to TRBJ2-5; TRBD2 matches at 10 bases. CDR1 is SQVTM, CDR2 ANQGSEA, per germline. The CDR3 contains 14 residues. V was pared by 8 bases and J by 2 bases, with 8 bases of the junction left unmatched. CDR3 nucleotides: TGCAGCTCAAGCGGACTAGCGGCACAAGAGACCCAGTACTTC. Encoded protein: CSSSGLAAQETQYF.

This chain uses TRBV3-1 with TRBJ2-7; D gene ambiguous. The CDR3 spans 14 residues. V was trimmed by 4 bases and J by 5 bases, leaving 15 bases between them. The germline gives CDR1 LGHDT, CDR2 YNNKEL (reference sequence). As DNA, the CDR3 is TGTGCCAGCAGCCCCGGTTGGTTCACAGACGAGCAGTACTTC. Translating it yields CASSPGWFTDEQYF.

This chain links TRBV12-3 or TRBV12-4 with TRBJ1-1; TRBD1 matches at 7 bases. The CDR3 sequence is 15 residues long. Trimming took 7 bases from V and 4 from J; bases not matched to a gene: 12. The CDR3 nucleotides are TGTGCCAGCATCAACTGGCAGGGGGTATCCACTGAAGCTTTCTTT. Translation gives CASINWQGVSTEAFF.

This clonotype was observed at least ten times. The rearrangement joins TRBV5-1 to TRBJ2-7; D gene unclear. Germline values: CDR1 SGHRS, CDR2 YFSETQ. Trimming removed 4 bases from V and 4 bases from J, with 15 bases in between. CDR3 size: 14 residues. CDR3 DNA sequence: TGCGCCAGCAGCCGAAGAGGCAGCCAGTACGAGCAGTACTTC. Its protein is CASSRRGSQYEQYF. Filled out from reference TRBV5-1 and TRBJ2-7, the complete variable domain reads KAGVTQTPRYLIKTRGQQVTLSCSPISGHRSVSWYQQTPGQGLQFLFEYFSETQRNKGNFPGRFSGRQFSNSRSEMNVSTLELGDSALYLCASSRRGSQYEQYFGPGTRLTVT.

The CDR3 protein is CASRRQRTGELFF. In DNA form, the CDR3 reads TGTGCCAGCCGGAGGCAACGCACCGGGGAGCTGTTTTTT. The rearrangement uses TRBV12-3 or TRBV12-4 and TRBJ2-2; perhaps TRBD2 as D (5 bases). V shed 8 bases and J shed 4 bases, with 11 bases lying between them. This CDR3 is 13 amino acids long.

About this clonotype: With a much larger clone just one base away, this may be a read error. The chain links TRBV7-8 to TRBJ2-1; 7 positions match TRBD1. Germline CDR1 and CDR2: SGHVS and FQNEAQ. V lost 4 bases, J lost 8 bases, and 5 bases stayed unmatched. This CDR3 is built from 13 residues. CDR3 sequence reads: CASSSTGVDEQFF. The DNA of the CDR3 is TGTGCCAGCAGCTCCACAGGGGTGGATGAGCAGTTCTTC.

This clonotype came up a few times. V is TRBV2 and J is TRBJ2-7; D is ambiguous. This CDR3 has 13 residues. CDR1 is SNHLY and CDR2 is FYNNEI in the germline V gene. The ends were cut back, 6 bases at V and 2 bases at J, with 11 bases in the middle. CDR3 in DNA: TGTGCCAGCAGAGTCGACGGAACCTACGAGCAGTACTTC. Translating gives CASRVDGTYEQYF.

This chain's CDR3 is CSAGARDRGNQPQHF. CDR3 sequence (DNA): TGCAGTGCCGGTGCCCGGGACAGGGGCAATCAGCCCCAGCATTTT. V and J are TRBV20-1 and TRBJ1-5; 9 bases agree with TRBD1. Germline V gene lookup returns CDR1 DFQATT and CDR2 SNEGSKA (reference sequence). V gave up 6 bases and J gave up 2 bases; unmatched junction bases: 8. The CDR3 contains 15 residues.

This clonotype was recorded a few times. The J gene is TRBJ1-5, the V gene TRBV4-1; possible D gene TRBD1, 5 bases. Per the germline V gene, CDR1 is MGHRA and CDR2 is YSYEKL. The germline V and J ends were trimmed by 0 bases and 6 bases, with 9 bases remaining between them. The CDR3 covers 14 residues. The chain's CDR3 is CASSQDYGGQPQHF. The CDR3, as DNA: TGCGCCAGCAGCCAAGATTATGGGGGTCAGCCCCAGCATTTT.

Regarding this clonotype: One junction end disagrees with the germline gene, perhaps due to a read error. V gene TRBV7-8 combines with J gene TRBJ2-5, with D possibly being TRBD1 or TRBD2 (5 bases each). Germline V gene data show CDR1 as SGHVS and CDR2 as FQNEAQ. The CDR3 is made up of 12 amino acids. The CDR3 here is CVSSPNRDPSNF. The DNA for the CDR3 is TGTGTCAGCAGCCCTAACCGGGACCCATCTAACTTC.

CDR3 DNA: TGTGCCAGCAGCTTGGCCATTACGGGACAGAGGTTCTTC. Its translation: CASSLAITGQRFF. The chain combines TRBV5-4 with TRBJ2-1; 7 nucleotides agree with TRBD1. V was clipped by 0 bases and J by 15 bases; unmatched bases: 9. The CDR3 is made up of 13 amino acids. From germline, CDR1 is SGHNT and CDR2 YYREEE (reference sequence).

This clonotype occurred a few times. V gene TRBV7-9 combines with J gene TRBJ2-7; D remains ambiguous. The V end lost 3 bases, the J end lost 0 bases, and 12 bases lay between the germline ends. This CDR3 comprises 15 residues. Germline CDR1 and CDR2: SEHNR and FQNEAQ (reference sequence). The CDR3 coding sequence is TGTGCCAGCAGCTTCGGTAGCCTGGACTCCTACGAGCAGTACTTC. It specifies CASSFGSLDSYEQYF.

This clonotype was seen more than once but under ten times. This chain links TRBV4-1 with TRBJ2-1; 7 bases align to TRBD2. From germline, CDR1 is MGHRA and CDR2 YSYEKL. The CDR3 extends over 16 amino acids. Losses at the gene ends were 0 bases for V and 2 bases for J; bases not matched to a gene: 4. This CDR3 is CASSQEGLAAYNEQFF. The CDR3 DNA sequence: TGCGCCAGCAGCCAAGAGGGGCTAGCGGCCTACAATGAGCAGTTCTTC.

V and J are TRBV12-3 or TRBV12-4 and TRBJ2-5; tentative D call: TRBD2 (7 bases). The length of the CDR3 is 16 residues. Trimming took off 8 bases at V and 5 bases at J, with 24 bases between the two ends. The CDR3, as DNA: TGTGCCAGCGGGGCCCTAGGGGGGGGGCTGGGGGAGACCCAGTACTTC. This encodes CASGALGGGLGETQYF.

The J gene is TRBJ2-1, the V gene TRBV6-1; D unresolved. V gave up 11 bases and J gave up 8 bases, with 13 bases separating them. The CDR3 has 11 residues. CDR1 and CDR2 (germline): MNHNS, SASEGT. CDR3 nucleotides: TGTGCCGGCACCCTTCTCGATGAGCAGTTCTTC. Translation gives CAGTLLDEQFF.

This clonotype was observed many times. The chain recombines TRBV28 with TRBJ2-1; no definite D call. The germline gives CDR1 MDHEN, CDR2 SYDVKM. The CDR3 spans 13 residues. The V and J ends lost 6 bases and 7 bases respectively, with 13 bases between them. CDR3 protein: CASSPIVMNEQFF. Written as DNA, the CDR3 is TGTGCCAGCAGCCCGATCGTCATGAATGAGCAGTTCTTC.

On this clonotype itself: Mismatch with germline at one junction end may stem from a read error. The rearrangement links TRBV7-8 to TRBJ2-7; D is unresolved. In germline, CDR1 is SGHVS, CDR2 FQNEAQ. The CDR3 consists of 12 residues. DNA for the CDR3: TGTGCCAGCAGCTTAGATGAGAGCAGAGAGGACTTC. This codes for CASSLDESREDF.

This clonotype was recorded many times. The chain employs TRBV5-6 and TRBJ2-3; D not certain. Germline CDR1 is SGHDT and CDR2 is YYEEEE. V lost 6 bases and J lost 3, with 20 bases in between. The CDR3 has 16 residues. DNA of the CDR3: TGTGCCAGCAACGTCGAAAGACGAGAGTGGACAGATACGCAGTATTTT. This encodes CASNVERREWTDTQYF.

This clonotype was seen repeatedly, ten times or more. CDR3 residues: CASSPTELSYEQYF. DNA for the CDR3: TGTGCCAGCTCACCGACGGAACTCAGCTACGAGCAGTACTTC. The rearrangement links TRBV18 to TRBJ2-7; no clear D gene. Per germline, CDR1 KGHSH and CDR2 LQKENI. CDR3 size: 14 residues. Trimming left V 3 bases short and J 3 bases short, with 12 bases between.

This CDR3 reads CASSLEWGGYYEQYF. DNA of the CDR3: TGTGCCAGCAGCTTAGAGTGGGGGGGGTATTACGAGCAGTACTTC. The chain has TRBV7-2 and TRBJ2-7, with 7 bases that match TRBD2. The CDR3 loop spans 15 amino acids. Germline CDR1 SGHTA, CDR2 FQGNSA. Trimming took 1 base from V and 4 from J; bases not matched to a gene: 7.

This sequence joins TRBV27 and TRBJ2-7; D perhaps matches TRBD2 (7 bases). Deletions cut 6 bases from V and 3 bases from J, with 21 bases between. The CDR3 runs 16 residues. CDR1 and CDR2 from the germline V gene are MNHEY and SMNVEV (reference sequence). DNA for the CDR3: TGTGCCAGCAGCCCCCCGGGGGGCAGGGGTTTCTACGAGCAGTACTTC. Its protein is CASSPPGGRGFYEQYF.

The chain combines TRBV29-1 with TRBJ2-7, with D tentatively TRBD2 (6 bases). The CDR3 has 12 residues. Looked up from germline, CDR1 is SQVTM and CDR2 is ANQGSEA. Trimming removed 4 bases from V and 2 bases from J, with 9 bases in between. As DNA, the CDR3 is TGCAGCGTTGTAGCGGCCCCCTACGAGCAGTACTTC. Protein: CSVVAAPYEQYF.